The 23 T cell receptor beta chains given below trace back to one sample, sequenced in a study of regulatory T cells in long-lasting Graves disease. Both iRepertoire HTBI primers and Arm-PCR of CDR3 regions were used to build the TCR beta libraries. TCRdb re-called the multiplex PCR reads with MiXCR, one entry per CDR3 protein. Of hundreds of thousands of distinct CDR3 sequences detected, around 15% appear once; the ten largest clones hold roughly 25%. Described time point: newly diagnosed GD, antithyroid drugs for less than 3 months. The TCR library was made from RNA that had been extracted from PBMCs in TRIzol. The same sample was also studied in work on T cells in Graves' hyperthyroidism and ophthalmopathy.

This sample comprised peripheral blood mononuclear cells (PBMCs), obtained at new diagnosis, from a patient treated with antithyroid drugs. These receptors were taken from a woman between 40 and 65 years old with Graves disease.

Many counts were recorded for this clonotype. This chain joins TRBV7-3 and TRBJ2-2; D is undetermined. Trimming removed 4 bases at V and 6 bases at J, with 18 bases between. This CDR3 is built from 16 residues. CDR1 and CDR2 (germline): SGHTA, FQGTGA. CDR3 sequence (DNA): TGTGCCAGCAGCTCCGGATCTCTAGTAGTCCCCGGGGAGCTGTTTTTT. It yields the protein CASSSGSLVVPGELFF.

This clonotype was counted at least ten times. This chain uses TRBV6-2 or TRBV6-3 with TRBJ2-3; D might be TRBD2 (5 bases). Looked up from germline, CDR1 is MNHEY and CDR2 is SVGEGT. V lost 4 bases and J lost 4, with 12 bases in between. CDR3 size: 14 residues. CDR3 in DNA: TGTGCCAGCAGTTTCCGGGTCGGGGCAGATACGCAGTATTTT. Translated, it gives CASSFRVGADTQYF.

The rearrangement uses TRBV12-3 or TRBV12-4 and TRBJ2-1; D remains ambiguous. The CDR3 sequence is 15 residues long. V shed 0 bases and J shed 9 bases, with 15 bases lying between them. The CDR3 DNA follows: TGTGCCAGCAGTTTAGCCCTCGGACGGCCCGTTGAGCAGTTCTTC. Amino acid sequence: CASSLALGRPVEQFF.

In its sample, this clonotype was seen a few times. The chain couples TRBV7-9 to TRBJ2-3; D is possibly TRBD1 or TRBD2 (6 bases each). Trimming removed 7 bases at V and 6 bases at J, with 14 bases between. Germline V lookup: CDR1 SEHNR, CDR2 FQNEAQ (reference sequence). This CDR3 region has 13 residues. CDR3 protein: CASTTTGGDTQYF. Written as DNA, the CDR3 is TGTGCCAGCACCACGACAGGAGGGGATACGCAGTATTTT.

This clonotype was recorded a few times. This sequence joins TRBV7-9 and TRBJ1-4, with 7 bases fitting TRBD1. Germline CDR1 SEHNR, CDR2 FQNEAQ (reference sequence). The CDR3 runs to 15 residues. Germline trimming cut 7 bases from V and 5 bases from J; bases unmatched to any gene: 10. CDR3 amino acids: CASTLQGWKNEKLFF. The CDR3 region has the DNA TGTGCCAGCACCCTACAGGGGTGGAAAAATGAAAAACTGTTTTTT.

This clonotype was picked up many times. The V call is TRBV10-3, the J call TRBJ1-5, with a weak D call TRBD1 (6 bases). The ends were cut back, 6 bases at V and 5 bases at J, with 14 bases in the middle. The germline V gene encodes CDR1 ENHRY and CDR2 SYGVKD. The CDR3 is 14 residues long. CDR3 in amino acids: CAISLDSKDQPQHF. For the CDR3, the DNA is TGTGCCATCAGCTTGGACAGCAAAGATCAGCCCCAGCATTTT.

In its sample, this clonotype was seen a few times. The chain employs TRBV28 and TRBJ1-1; no firm D call. Trimming removed 3 bases at V and 4 bases at J, with 9 bases between. Germline V gene data show CDR1 as MDHEN and CDR2 as SYDVKM. The length of the CDR3 is 13 residues. CDR3 protein: CASSLQLLTEAFF. The CDR3 DNA sequence: TGTGCCAGCAGTTTGCAATTACTCACTGAAGCTTTCTTT. The full variable domain, with the rest looked up from reference TRBV28 and TRBJ1-1, is DVKVTQSSRYLVKRTGEKVFLECVQDMDHENMFWYRQDPGLGLRLIYFSYDVKMKEKGDIPEGYSVSREKKERFSLILESASTNQTSMYLCASSLQLLTEAFFGQGTRLTVV.

The chain links TRBV6-2 or TRBV6-3 to TRBJ1-1, with 8 bases lining up with TRBD1. Looked up from germline, CDR1 is MNHEY and CDR2 is SVGEGT. This CDR3 is built from 16 residues. The V segment lost 2 bases and the J segment 4 bases; nucleotides outside the gene matches: 9. The DNA of the CDR3 is TGTGCCAGCAGTTACAGGACAGGGCTAACCCTCACTGAAGCTTTCTTT. Protein product: CASSYRTGLTLTEAFF.

This sequence joins TRBV7-9 and TRBJ1-1, with a weak D call TRBD1 (5 bases). This CDR3 is 14 amino acids long. CDR1 and CDR2 (germline): SEHNR, FQNEAQ (reference sequence). V was cut by 1 base and J by 7 bases, with 13 bases left in between. Written as DNA, the CDR3 is TGTGCCAGCAGCTTAGAGTTAGGAGGGGATGAAGCTTTCTTT. Encoded protein: CASSLELGGDEAFF.

The sample holds many counts of this clonotype. V usage is TRBV2 and J usage is TRBJ2-3, with D perhaps TRBD1 (5 bases). The CDR3 runs 15 residues. V was cut by 2 bases and J by 5 bases, with 14 bases left in between. Germline CDR1 is SNHLY and CDR2 is FYNNEI. The CDR3 bases are TGTGCCAGCAGTGAACAGGGTGGGCAGGTAGATACGCAGTATTTT. Amino acids: CASSEQGGQVDTQYF.

About this clonotype: A much larger clone differs by one base, so this may be a read error. The CDR3 spells CASTRQLTDTQYF. In DNA, the CDR3 is TGTGCCAGCACCCGACAGCTCACAGATACGCAGTATTTT. The V gene is TRBV6-2 or TRBV6-3, the J gene TRBJ2-3; TRBD1 might be the D (5 bases). The CDR3 runs to 13 residues. CDR1 is MNHEY, CDR2 SVGEGT, per germline. The ends were cut back, 7 bases at V and 2 bases at J, with 10 bases in the middle.

This clonotype was seen a handful of times. J is TRBJ2-7 and V is TRBV4-1; D is possibly TRBD2 (5 bases). With 3 bases removed from V and 3 bases from J, the gap between germline ends came to 9 bases. The CDR3 sequence is 13 residues long. CDR1 and CDR2 (germline): MGHRA, YSYEKL. The CDR3 is CASSQEEDYEQYF. Written as DNA, the CDR3 is TGCGCCAGCAGCCAGGAGGAAGACTACGAGCAGTACTTC.

This clonotype was picked up many times. The genes are TRBV6-5 and TRBJ1-4; 7 bases map to TRBD1. V was pared by 2 bases and J by 0 bases, with 12 bases of the junction left unmatched. Per the germline V gene, CDR1 is MNHEY and CDR2 is SVGAGI. This CDR3 contains 19 residues. The CDR3 loop reads CASSYLNPGTVTTNEKLFF. For the CDR3, the DNA is TGTGCCAGCAGTTACCTAAATCCCGGGACAGTCACAACTAATGAAAAACTGTTTTTT.

The gene calls are TRBV19 and TRBJ1-1; TRBD1 might be the D (6 bases). Germline values: CDR1 LNHDA, CDR2 SQIVND (reference sequence). CDR3 length equals 14 residues. Trimming removed 1 base at V and 0 bases at J, with 6 bases between. CDR3 DNA sequence: TGTGCCAGTAGTATAGGGACAGTGAACACTGAAGCTTTCTTT. It encodes CASSIGTVNTEAFF.

V gene TRBV3-1 combines with J gene TRBJ2-1, with TRBD2 identical over 12 bases. CDR1 LGHDT and CDR2 YNNKEL come from the germline V gene (reference sequence). The CDR3 consists of 14 residues. V shed 4 bases, J shed 10 bases, and the junction held 5 bases outside the gene matches. CDR3 DNA sequence: TGTGCCAGCAGCCTCGGGACTAGCGGGTGGGAGCAGTTCTTC. Its translation is CASSLGTSGWEQFF.

V and J are TRBV19 and TRBJ1-6, with a weak D call TRBD1 (6 bases). V shed 7 bases and J shed 0 bases, with 13 bases lying between them. The CDR3 is 16 amino acids. In germline, CDR1 is LNHDA, CDR2 SQIVND (reference sequence). The CDR3: CASKRGFSSYNSPLHF. The DNA of the CDR3 is TGTGCCAGTAAAAGGGGGTTCAGCTCCTATAATTCACCCCTCCACTTT.

At least ten counts were recorded for this clonotype. The CDR3 loop reads CAARTGGAGANVLTF. The CDR3 bases are TGTGCCGCTCGGACAGGGGGCGCGGGGGCCAACGTCCTGACTTTC. The V call is TRBV2, the J call TRBJ2-6; 11 bases line up with TRBD1. The CDR3 length is 15 residues. Looked up from germline, CDR1 is SNHLY and CDR2 is FYNNEI. V was pared by 11 bases and J by 4 bases, with 7 bases of the junction left unmatched.

The chain joins TRBV3-1 to TRBJ1-3, with TRBD1 as a possible D gene (5 bases). Germline V gene sequence: CDR1 LGHDT, CDR2 YNNKEL (reference sequence). Between the trimmed V and J ends, which lost 2 bases and 6 bases, there was a span of 8 bases. The CDR3 loop spans 13 amino acids. The CDR3 loop is CASSQQGENTIYF. The CDR3 bases are TGTGCCAGCAGCCAACAGGGTGAAAACACCATATATTTT. The full variable domain, rest sourced from reference TRBV3-1 and TRBJ1-3, is DTAVSQTPKYLVTQMGNDKSIKCEQNLGHDTMYWYKQDSKKFLKIMFSYNNKELIINETVPNRFSPKSPDKAHLNLHINSLELGDSAVYFCASSQQGENTIYFGEGSWLTVV.

This clonotype showed up many times. The V call is TRBV12-3 or TRBV12-4, the J call TRBJ2-1, with 9 bases identical to TRBD2. V lost 8 bases to trimming and J lost 7 bases; unmatched junction nucleotides: 3. The CDR3 is 12 amino acids. CDR3 sequence reads: CASRLAANEQFF. The CDR3 DNA is TGTGCCAGCCGACTAGCGGCAAATGAGCAGTTCTTC.

This chain uses TRBV20-1 with TRBJ1-1, with a possible D match to TRBD1 (5 bases). CDR3 length: 13 amino acids. V shed 3 bases and J shed 5 bases, with 13 bases lying between them. Germline loops: CDR1 DFQATT, CDR2 SNEGSKA (reference sequence). CDR3: CSASIGAGTEAFF. The DNA for the CDR3 is TGCAGTGCTAGTATCGGGGCCGGTACTGAAGCTTTCTTT.

This clonotype appeared many times. The gene calls are TRBV6-1 and TRBJ1-2; D is unclear. Per the germline V gene, CDR1 is MNHNS and CDR2 is SASEGT. Deletions cut 1 base from V and 4 bases from J, with 10 bases between. CDR3 length: 14 residues. Here the CDR3 reads CASSEVRTLYGYTF. The CDR3 nucleotides are TGTGCCAGCAGTGAAGTCCGGACCCTCTATGGCTACACCTTC.

The table lists this clonotype with many counts. This chain connects TRBV24-1 to TRBJ2-1; D is ambiguous. CDR1 KGHDR and CDR2 SFDVKD come from the germline V gene. CDR3 length: 12 amino acids. V was trimmed by 4 bases and J by 8 bases, leaving 8 bases between them. Here the CDR3 reads CATSENGYEQFF. The CDR3 DNA reads as TGTGCCACCAGTGAGAATGGGTATGAGCAGTTCTTC.

This clonotype was counted many times. The J gene is TRBJ2-1, the V gene TRBV20-1; D is unresolved. The CDR3 totals 15 residues. Germline loops: CDR1 DFQATT, CDR2 SNEGSKA (reference sequence). V was trimmed by 5 bases and J by 0 bases, leaving 14 bases between them. For the CDR3, the DNA is TGCAGTGCTTCCGCTCCGAAAAGCTCCTACAATGAGCAGTTCTTC. Its translation: CSASAPKSSYNEQFF.